One sample yielded the 6 T cell receptor beta chains listed below, sequenced in a study of CD8 T cells in ankylosing spondylitis. A single record per CDR3 protein comes from TCRdb applying MiXCR to the 5' RACE reads. This table holds roughly 200,000 distinct CDR3 sequences, around 25% found once. Material: blood, either unsorted or a sorted T cell fraction (not recorded which). The receptors come from a male donor with ankylosing spondylitis or in good health (not recorded which).

This clonotype was counted a single time. The chain recombines TRBV7-9 with TRBJ2-5; the D is unclear. The CDR3 totals 13 residues. The ends were cut back, 5 bases at V and 6 bases at J, with 13 bases in the middle. Germline V CDR1 and CDR2: SEHNR, FQNEAQ (reference sequence). This chain's CDR3 is CASSPEFGQTQYF. CDR3 DNA sequence: TGTGCCAGCAGCCCCGAATTTGGCCAGACCCAGTACTTC.

The V and J genes are TRBV29-1 and TRBJ1-2; TRBD1 might be the D (6 bases). The CDR3 covers 11 residues. Between the trimmed V and J ends, which lost 6 bases and 7 bases, there was a span of 12 bases. Germline CDR1 SQVTM, CDR2 ANQGSEA. The CDR3: CSVQQGSGYTF. The CDR3 coding sequence is TGCAGCGTACAACAGGGTTCTGGCTACACCTTC.

V gene TRBV20-1 combines with J gene TRBJ2-3; D remains unclear. V lost 3 bases and J 2 bases, leaving 18 bases between the germline ends. Per the germline V gene, CDR1 is DFQATT and CDR2 is SNEGSKA (reference sequence). The CDR3 is made up of 16 amino acids. CDR3 amino acids: CSASWAQALSTDTQYF. The CDR3 DNA reads TGCAGTGCTAGTTGGGCCCAAGCCCTATCCACAGATACGCAGTATTTT.

A remark on this clonotype: A much larger clone is a single base away; this may be a read error. The chain combines TRBV6-2 or TRBV6-3 with TRBJ2-5; D gene unclear. The germline V gene encodes CDR1 MNHEY and CDR2 SVGEGT. This CDR3 is built from 11 residues. V was trimmed by 6 bases and J by 7 bases, leaving 9 bases between them. The CDR3 spells CASSTQRTQYF. In DNA form, the CDR3 reads TGTGCCAGCAGCACTCAGCGGACCCAGTACTTC.

This clonotype was found many times. V usage is TRBV3-1 and J usage is TRBJ2-7; D not resolved. The CDR3 spans 11 residues. Trimming removed 1 base from V and 6 bases from J, with 4 bases in between. Germline V lookup: CDR1 LGHDT, CDR2 YNNKEL (reference sequence). CDR3 sequence reads: CASSQGREQYF. Here the CDR3 DNA reads TGTGCCAGCAGCCAAGGACGCGAGCAGTACTTC.

The genes are TRBV10-3 and TRBJ2-1; 9 bases agree with TRBD1. CDR1 and CDR2 (germline): ENHRY, SYGVKD. The trim removed 6 bases at V and 12 bases at J, leaving 6 bases unmatched. CDR3 length: 12 residues. CDR3 coding DNA: TGTGCCATCAGCGACAGGGGGACAGGGCAGTTCTTC. Translated: CAISDRGTGQFF.